This TCR beta chain was identified in a study of blood T cells in healthy people across ages. In regard to this clonotype: Its antigen is as yet unknown.

V shed 5 bases and J shed 2 bases, with 11 bases lying between them. This CDR3 contains 14 residues. Germline lookup yields CDR1 SNHLY and CDR2 FYNNEI. The authors ran a second PCR of roughly 6 to 12 cycles using a sample-barcoded 5' primer and a J-beta primer mix. One entry per CDR3 protein, called by TCRdb with MiXCR from the 5' RACE reads. The data show around 1,500,000 distinct CDR3 sequences, roughly 28% seen once. Study results and caveats: In these data, TCR beta diversity tracked strongly with naive T cell percentage. Older age went with lower TCR beta diversity per million T cells, in a roughly linear way.

The V gene is TRBV2, the J gene TRBJ2-3, with a possible D match to TRBD2 (5 bases). This clonotype was obtained from a young woman in good health. What was sequenced was blood. CDR3 loop: CASSIEGDTDTQYF. The CDR3 DNA follows: TGTGCCAGCAGTATAGAGGGCGACACAGATACGCAGTATTTT.